Below, one TCR beta chain is given with its context. Antigen specificity is unknown. One end of the junction is discordant with germline, which a read error may explain. This specimen belongs to a study of T cell repertoires in cytomegalovirus infection. Each CDR3 protein is one row after TCRdb ran MiXCR on the reads. This sample carries about 83,000 distinct CDR3 sequences, roughly 29% of them seen once, and the ten largest clones take over 60%. From germline, CDR1 is SGHDN and CDR2 FVKESK. CDR3 length: 14 amino acids. The material was CD8+ T cells from cultured PBMCs, obtained from culture after CMV antigen stimulation. This clonotype was obtained from a human donor in good health (CMV status not recorded). Some clones in this sample may be carry-over from other donors' samples. The V call is TRBV14, the J call TRBJ2-3; no clear D gene. Here the CDR3 DNA reads TGTGCCAGCAGACAAGAACGGTACGACGATACGCAGTATTTT. Translation: CASRQERYDDTQYF.